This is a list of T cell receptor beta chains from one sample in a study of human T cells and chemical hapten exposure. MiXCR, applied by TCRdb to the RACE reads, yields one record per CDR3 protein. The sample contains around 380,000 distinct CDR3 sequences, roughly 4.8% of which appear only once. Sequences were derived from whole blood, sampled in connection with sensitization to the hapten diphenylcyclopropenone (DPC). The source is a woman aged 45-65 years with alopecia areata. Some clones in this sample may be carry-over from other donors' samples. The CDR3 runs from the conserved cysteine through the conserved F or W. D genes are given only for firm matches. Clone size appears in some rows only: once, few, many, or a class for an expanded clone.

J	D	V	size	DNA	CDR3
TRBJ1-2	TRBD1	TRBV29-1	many	TGCAGCGTTCCGGTTCCGGGACAGGGGGGCAATGGCTACACCTTC	CSVPVPGQGGNGYTF
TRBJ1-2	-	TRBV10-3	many	TGTGCCATCAGGACAGACAGTGCCTATGGCTACACCTTC	CAIRTDSAYGYTF
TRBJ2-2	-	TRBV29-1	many	TGCAGCGTAGGGGGAGGCGGGGAGCTGTTTTTT	CSVGGGGELFF
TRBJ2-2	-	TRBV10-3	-	TGTGCCATCAGTGAAGGGGGAAGGACCGGGGAGCTGTTTTTT	CAISEGGRTGELFF
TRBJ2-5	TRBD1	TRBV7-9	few	TGTGCCAGCAGCTCGGACAGGGTGGGGACCCAGTACTTC	CASSSDRVGTQYF
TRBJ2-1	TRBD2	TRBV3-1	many	TGTGCCAGCAGACCGAGCGGGGGCTCCTACAATGAGCAGTTCTTC	CASRPSGGSYNEQFF
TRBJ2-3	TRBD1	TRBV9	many	TGTGCCAGCGGCAGGACAGGGACAGATACGCAGTATTTT	CASGRTGTDTQYF
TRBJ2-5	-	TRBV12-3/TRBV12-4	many	TGTGCCAGCAGTTCGCCCACGGCGGAAGGGGTCCAAGAGACCCAGTACTTC	CASSSPTAEGVQETQYF
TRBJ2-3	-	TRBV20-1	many	TGCAGTGCTAGCGGGAGCGGGCGGGCCGATACGCAGTATTTT	CSASGSGRADTQYF
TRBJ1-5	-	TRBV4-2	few	TGTGCCAGCAGCCAAGCGGGAGATCAGCCCCAGCATTTT	CASSQAGDQPQHF
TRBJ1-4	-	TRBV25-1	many	TGTGCCAGCGGGGGAGGTAACGAAAAACTGTTTTTT	CASGGGNEKLFF
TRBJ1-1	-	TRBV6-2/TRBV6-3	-	TGTGCCAGCAACGCGGCAGGGGAATTGGAAGCTTTCTTT	CASNAAGELEAFF
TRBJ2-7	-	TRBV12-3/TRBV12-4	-	TGTGCCAGCAGTAGGAGGGAAGGGCCCTACGAGCAGTACTTC	CASSRREGPYEQYF
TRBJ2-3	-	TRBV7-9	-	TGTGCCAGCAGCTTAATGTCACACTCTAGGGCAGATACGCAGTATTTT	CASSLMSHSRADTQYF
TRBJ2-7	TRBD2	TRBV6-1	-	TGTGCCAGCAGTGAAGCCCCCGGGGGGACCTACGAGCAGTACTTC	CASSEAPGGTYEQYF
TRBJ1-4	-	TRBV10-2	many	TGCGCCAGCAGTGATGCGACTAATGAAAAACTGTTTTTT	CASSDATNEKLFF
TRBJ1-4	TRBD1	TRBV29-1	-	TGCAGCGTTTCCGACAGGGGGTACGAAAAACTGTTTTTT	CSVSDRGYEKLFF
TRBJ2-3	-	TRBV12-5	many	TGTGCTAGTGGCCCCGTCGGGGGAGATACGCAGTATTTT	CASGPVGGDTQYF
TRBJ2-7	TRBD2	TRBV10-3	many	TGTGCCATTAGTCCCGGGACTAGCGGGAGGGTGCACTTC	CAISPGTSGRVHF
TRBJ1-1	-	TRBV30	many	TGTGCCTGGAGTGTACTTCTGGACACTGAAGCTTTCTTT	CAWSVLLDTEAFF
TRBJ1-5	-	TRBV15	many	TGTGCCACCAGCAGAGATCGGGGGGATGGTCAGCCCCAGCATTTT	CATSRDRGDGQPQHF